This T cell receptor (beta chain) was captured by sequencing in a study of blood T cell repertoires in COVID-19. Study information: The United States, Italy and Spain supplied acute and convalescent COVID-19 samples.

CDR3 length equals 16 residues. Germline V gene data show CDR1 as SGHTA and CDR2 as FQGNSA. Trimming at V came to 5 bases and at J to 3 bases, leaving 7 bases not matched to a gene. Assay: immunoSEQ multiplex PCR; the TCRdb copy retains only in-frame clones and omits some. There are roughly 280,000 clones in the sample; around 80% occur only once, and 4% to 4.5% lies in the top ten. The genes are TRBV7-2 and TRBJ2-2, with 9 bases aligning to TRBD2. The sequence was obtained from a man between 60 and 75 years old with acute or convalescent COVID-19. Sequenced material: peripheral blood. The chain's CDR3 is CASSLTRLADTGELFF. CDR3 coding DNA: TGTGCCAGCAGCCTTACCCGACTAGCGGACACCGGGGAGCTGTTTTTT.